This is a list of T cell receptor beta chains from one sample in a study of cytomegalovirus exposure and HLA in healthy donors. Some clones are missing from TCRdb's copy, which holds only in-frame ones; the method was immunoSEQ multiplex PCR. The sample includes approximately 240,000 clones, about 90% of them seen just once. Sequencing was done on a sample of PBMCs. The receptors were gathered from a woman aged 18-29 years in good health and CMV-seronegative. CDR3s include the opening cysteine and the closing phenylalanine or tryptophan. Fields, in order: CDR3 protein, CDR3 DNA, clone size, D gene, V gene, J gene. The D gene is left open where the match is weak. Where a row states a size, it is once, few, many or the class of an expanded clone; other rows omit it.

CASSSINSRARGEQYF	TGTGCCAGCAGCTCCATAAATAGCCGGGCGAGGGGGGAGCAGTACTTC	.	.	TRBV11-2	TRBJ2-7
CATSMFVGQGNEKLFF	TGTGCCACCAGCATGTTCGTTGGACAGGGCAATGAAAAACTGTTTTTT	.	TRBD1	TRBV15	TRBJ1-4
CASSQDTGSNQPQHF	TGCGCCAGCAGCCAAGATACGGGAAGCAATCAGCCCCAGCATTTT	.	.	TRBV4-1	TRBJ1-5
CASILGQGTNYGYTF	TGTGCCAGCATCCTCGGACAGGGAACTAACTATGGCTACACCTTC	.	TRBD1	TRBV6-1	TRBJ1-2
CASSPPSGGGNEQYF	TGTGCCAGCAGTCCACCCTCGGGGGGCGGAAACGAGCAGTACTTC	.	.	TRBV6-1	TRBJ2-7
CASSLEQAGYTF	TGTGCCAGCAGCTTGGAGCAGGCTGGCTACACCTTC	.	.	TRBV5-6	TRBJ1-2
CASSIGTGPSNQPQHF	TGTGCCAGCTCAATAGGGACAGGCCCTAGCAATCAGCCCCAGCATTTT	.	TRBD1	TRBV18	TRBJ1-5
CASSIRVLNTEAFF	TGTGCCAGTAGTATTCGGGTTTTGAACACTGAAGCTTTCTTT	.	.	TRBV19	TRBJ1-1
CASSLSGSPLHF	TGTGCCAGCAGTTTATCAGGTTCACCCCTCCACTTT	.	.	TRBV28	TRBJ1-6
CASSESRGYQPQHF	TGTGCCAGCAGTGAATCTAGGGGGTATCAGCCCCAGCATTTT	.	.	TRBV6-1	TRBJ1-5
CASSEWDRGVYEQYF	TGTGCCAGCAGTGAATGGGACAGGGGTGTCTACGAGCAGTACTTC	.	TRBD1	TRBV6-1	TRBJ2-7
CASSPTLAGVSYNEQFF	TGTGCCAGCAGTCCTACCTTAGCGGGAGTCTCCTACAATGAGCAGTTCTTC	.	TRBD2	TRBV27	TRBJ2-1
CASSGGSPYEQYF	TGTGCCAGCAGTGGAGGGTCCCCCTACGAGCAGTACTTC	.	.	TRBV6-1	TRBJ2-7
CASSLNRALSTDTQYF	TGTGCCAGCAGCCTAAACAGGGCACTTAGCACAGATACGCAGTATTTT	.	.	TRBV28	TRBJ2-3
CASSDRTGFNEKLFF	TGTGCCAGCAGTGACAGGACAGGATTTAATGAAAAACTGTTTTTT	.	TRBD1	TRBV6-4	TRBJ1-4
CASRFGPTNTGELFF	TGTGCCAGCAGATTTGGGCCAACGAACACCGGGGAGCTGTTTTTT	.	.	TRBV7-9	TRBJ2-2
CASSLDREAYNEQFF	TGTGCCAGCAGTTTAGACAGGGAAGCCTACAATGAGCAGTTCTTC	.	TRBD1	TRBV27	TRBJ2-1
CASSSPGLAGNYEQYF	TGTGCCAGCAGTTCACCGGGACTAGCGGGCAACTACGAGCAGTACTTC	.	TRBD2	TRBV27	TRBJ2-7
CASSAAGTRGLAAYEQYF	TGTGCCAGCAGCGCTGCCGGGACACGAGGACTAGCGGCCTACGAGCAGTACTTC	.	TRBD2	TRBV5-6	TRBJ2-7
CASSLQQTYEQYF	TGTGCCAGCAGTTTGCAACAGACATACGAGCAGTACTTC	.	.	TRBV27	TRBJ2-7
CATSVRRLGASNEQFF	TGTGCCACCAGCGTAAGGAGACTAGGCGCCAGCAATGAGCAGTTCTTC	.	.	TRBV15	TRBJ2-1
CASIGTGGQPQHF	TGTGCCAGCATAGGGACAGGGGGTCAGCCCCAGCATTTT	few	TRBD1	TRBV2	TRBJ1-5
CASSLAYVQPQHF	TGTGCCAGCAGCTTAGCCTACGTCCAGCCCCAGCATTTT	.	.	TRBV7-2	TRBJ1-5
CSASRSNEQFF	TGCAGTGCTAGTCGTTCCAATGAGCAGTTCTTC	few	.	TRBV20-1	TRBJ2-1
CASSPDFSYNEQFF	TGCGCCAGCAGCCCGGACTTCTCCTACAATGAGCAGTTCTTC	.	.	TRBV4-1	TRBJ2-1
CASSSPTGDMYNEQFF	TGTGCCAGCAGCTCCCCGACAGGTGATATGTACAATGAGCAGTTCTTC	.	.	TRBV5-6	TRBJ2-1
CASSLCGGLPNEQYF	TGTGCCAGCAGTTTATGCGGGGGGCTGCCCAACGAGCAGTACTTC	.	TRBD2	TRBV27	TRBJ2-7
CASSAGRGVEAFF	TGTGCCAGCAGTGCTGGCAGGGGAGTTGAAGCTTTCTTT	.	.	TRBV6-4	TRBJ1-1
CASTIQDREGETQYF	TGCGCCAGCACCATACAGGACAGGGAGGGAGAGACCCAGTACTTC	once	.	TRBV5-1	TRBJ2-5
CASSRHRDRRAGNTEAFF	TGCGCCAGCAGCCGCCACCGGGACAGGCGGGCGGGGAACACTGAAGCTTTCTTT	.	TRBD1	TRBV5-1	TRBJ1-1
CAISRRDSDYEQYF	TGTGCCATCAGTCGACGGGACAGCGATTACGAGCAGTACTTC	.	TRBD1	TRBV10-3	TRBJ2-7
CASRTGTSVSGELFF	TGTGCCAGCAGGACCGGGACTAGTGTAAGCGGGGAGCTGTTTTTT	.	TRBD2	TRBV27	TRBJ2-2
CASSLDHSGGQETQYF	TGCGCCAGCAGCTTGGACCATAGCGGGGGGCAAGAGACCCAGTACTTC	.	TRBD2	TRBV5-1	TRBJ2-5
CASSELTSGTETQYF	TGTGCCAGCAGTGAACTGACTAGCGGGACAGAGACCCAGTACTTC	.	TRBD2	TRBV6-1	TRBJ2-5
CASSPSGTPGELFF	TGTGCCAGCAGCCCTAGCGGGACCCCCGGGGAGCTGTTTTTT	.	TRBD2	TRBV6-1	TRBJ2-2
CASSDHGDRTEAFF	TGTGCCAGCAGTGACCACGGGGATCGTACTGAAGCTTTCTTT	few	.	TRBV28	TRBJ1-1
CASTFTGDSGNTIYF	TGTGCCAGCACCTTTACAGGGGACTCTGGAAACACCATATATTTT	.	TRBD1	TRBV11-2	TRBJ1-3
CASSPRGAGGLTGNEQFF	TGCGCCAGCAGCCCTCGGGGGGCGGGAGGGCTGACCGGGAATGAGCAGTTCTTC	.	TRBD2	TRBV5-1	TRBJ2-1
CASTRTSGRVNTGELFF	TGTGCCAGCACTAGGACTAGCGGGAGGGTGAACACCGGGGAGCTGTTTTTT	.	TRBD2	TRBV9	TRBJ2-2
CAWAGGYNSPLHF	TGTGCCTGGGCAGGGGGCTATAATTCACCCCTCCACTTT	.	TRBD1	TRBV30	TRBJ1-6
CASSYLHSYGYTF	TGTGCCAGCAGTTACCTCCACAGCTATGGCTACACCTTC	.	.	TRBV6-5	TRBJ1-2
CASSEGQLIYGYTF	TGTGCCAGCAGTGAGGGACAGCTAATCTATGGCTACACCTTC	.	TRBD1	TRBV2	TRBJ1-2
CASSLRLTARHGELFF	TGCGCCAGCAGCCTTAGACTTACCGCTAGGCACGGGGAGCTGTTTTTT	.	.	TRBV4-1	TRBJ2-2
CASSLAGTGAYEQYF	TGTGCCAGCAGCTTAGCCGGGACAGGGGCCTACGAGCAGTACTTC	.	TRBD1	TRBV5-4	TRBJ2-7
CAISEEGATNEKLFF	TGTGCCATCAGTGAGGAAGGGGCAACTAATGAAAAACTGTTTTTT	.	.	TRBV10-3	TRBJ1-4
CASTHSQGDRVGAWETQYF	TGTGCCAGCACCCACTCGCAAGGAGACAGGGTGGGAGCTTGGGAGACCCAGTACTTC	.	TRBD1	TRBV2	TRBJ2-5
CASSLGENQPQHF	TGTGCCAGCAGCTTAGGCGAAAATCAGCCCCAGCATTTT	once	.	TRBV11-2	TRBJ1-5
CASSAASGTGGRTPQHF	TGTGCCAGCAGTGCAGCTTCCGGGACAGGTGGGAGGACGCCCCAGCATTTT	.	TRBD1	TRBV2	TRBJ1-5